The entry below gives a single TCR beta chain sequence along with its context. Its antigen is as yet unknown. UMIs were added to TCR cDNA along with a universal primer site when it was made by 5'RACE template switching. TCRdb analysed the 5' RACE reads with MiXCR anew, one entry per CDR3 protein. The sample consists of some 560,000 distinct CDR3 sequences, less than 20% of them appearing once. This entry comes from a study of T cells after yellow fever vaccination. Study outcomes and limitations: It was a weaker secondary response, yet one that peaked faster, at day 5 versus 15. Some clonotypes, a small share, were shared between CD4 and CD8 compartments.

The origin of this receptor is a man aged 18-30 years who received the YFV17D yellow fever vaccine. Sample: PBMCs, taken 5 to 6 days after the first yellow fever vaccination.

CDR3: CASSQGWTRGGAISTDTQYF. CDR3 sequence (DNA): TGTGCCAGCAGCCAAGGTTGGACTAGAGGGGGAGCGATTAGCACAGATACGCAGTATTTT. V usage is TRBV4-2 and J usage is TRBJ2-3, with TRBD2 as a possible D gene (7 bases). The V gene's germline CDR1 is LGHNA and CDR2 YNFKEQ. V dropped 1 base and J dropped 0 bases, with 23 bases sitting between them. The CDR3 length is 20 residues.